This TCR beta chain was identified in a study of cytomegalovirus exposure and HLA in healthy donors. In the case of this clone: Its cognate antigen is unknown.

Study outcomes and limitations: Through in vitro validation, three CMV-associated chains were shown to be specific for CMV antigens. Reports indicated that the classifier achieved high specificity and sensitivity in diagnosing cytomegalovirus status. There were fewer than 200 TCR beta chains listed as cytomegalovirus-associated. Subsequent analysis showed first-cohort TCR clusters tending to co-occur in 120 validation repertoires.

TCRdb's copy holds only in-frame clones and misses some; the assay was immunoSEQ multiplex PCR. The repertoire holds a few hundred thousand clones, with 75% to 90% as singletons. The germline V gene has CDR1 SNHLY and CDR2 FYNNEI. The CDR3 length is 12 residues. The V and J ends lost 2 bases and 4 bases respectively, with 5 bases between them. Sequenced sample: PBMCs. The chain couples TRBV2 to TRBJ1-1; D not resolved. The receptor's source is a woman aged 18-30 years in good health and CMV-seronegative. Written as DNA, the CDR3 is TGTGCCAGCAGTGAATCGGGCACTGAAGCTTTCTTT. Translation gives CASSESGTEAFF.